This TCR beta chain was sequenced during a study of response to subunit inactivated influenza vaccine. Study-wide results and limits: Authors suggested few new T cells are recruited by each seasonal influenza vaccination.

In its sample, this clonotype was seen many times. Its antigen is currently unknown. TCRdb fed the RT-PCR reads into MiXCR, producing one record per CDR3 protein. The sample carries 250,000 to 350,000 distinct CDR3 sequences, 20% to 25% recorded once. V was clipped by 4 bases and J by 4 bases, with 18 bases between them. The CDR3 contains 15 residues. Germline-derived CDR1 and CDR2 are SGHRS and YFSETQ. This sequence was found in a man aged 45 to 70 who received an inactivated influenza vaccine. The chain carries TRBV5-1 and TRBJ2-7; tentative D call: TRBD1 (6 bases). The source was PBMCs from blood, collected 21 months after vaccination. This CDR3 is CASSPASGTTYEQYF. The CDR3 bases are TGCGCCAGCAGCCCCGCATCCGGGACAACTTACGAGCAGTACTTC.